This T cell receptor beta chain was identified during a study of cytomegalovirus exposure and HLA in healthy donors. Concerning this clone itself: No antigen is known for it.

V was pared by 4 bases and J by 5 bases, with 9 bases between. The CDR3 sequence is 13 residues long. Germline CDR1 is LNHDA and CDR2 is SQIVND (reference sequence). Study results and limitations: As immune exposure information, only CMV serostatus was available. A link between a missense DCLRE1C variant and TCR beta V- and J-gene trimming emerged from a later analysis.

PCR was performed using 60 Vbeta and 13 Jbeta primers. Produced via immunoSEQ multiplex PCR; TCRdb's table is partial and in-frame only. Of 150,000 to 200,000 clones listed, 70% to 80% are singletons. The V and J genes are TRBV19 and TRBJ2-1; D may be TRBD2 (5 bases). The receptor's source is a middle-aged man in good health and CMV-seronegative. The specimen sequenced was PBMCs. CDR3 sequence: CASSTGFDNEQFF. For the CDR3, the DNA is TGTGCCAGTAGTACGGGGTTTGACAATGAGCAGTTCTTC.